These T cell receptor beta chains were read from a single sample in a study of blood T cells in healthy people across ages. TCRdb passed the 5' RACE reads through MiXCR, listing each CDR3 protein once. The repertoire holds approximately 850,000 distinct CDR3 sequences, with roughly 60% as singletons. The sample taken for sequencing was blood. These receptors all stem from a man younger than 40 in good health. Each CDR3 is given with its conserved first and last residue. A D gene is named only where the DNA matches it firmly. The size entry is marked missing in some rows and otherwise reads once, few, many or a size class.

D gene | clone size | J gene | V gene | CDR3 protein | CDR3 DNA
. | . | TRBJ2-7 | TRBV27 | CASSSTTGPYEQYF | TGTGCCAGCAGTTCCACTACAGGGCCCTACGAGCAGTACTTC
. | . | TRBJ2-1 | TRBV7-2 | CARLRRAYNEQFF | TGCGCCAGACTCCGGCGGGCCTACAATGAGCAGTTCTTC
. | few | TRBJ2-5 | TRBV20-1 | CSARQNSAETQYF | TGCAGTGCTCGGCAGAACTCGGCGGAGACCCAGTACTTC
. | . | TRBJ2-1 | TRBV9 | CASRRDTNPSYNEQFF | TGTGCCAGCCGTCGGGACACCAACCCTTCCTACAATGAGCAGTTCTTC
. | . | TRBJ1-1 | TRBV11-2 | CASAGAEGPEAFF | TGTGCCAGCGCAGGAGCGGAGGGACCTGAAGCTTTCTTT
. | few | TRBJ1-2 | TRBV12-3/TRBV12-4 | CASSLGRDIGGYTF | TGTGCCAGCAGTTTAGGACGGGACATCGGTGGCTACACCTTC
. | . | TRBJ1-6 | TRBV20-1 | CSARIRDTYNSPLHF | TGCAGTGCTAGAATCCGGGACACCTATAATTCACCCCTCCACTTT
. | . | TRBJ2-3 | TRBV7-2 | CASSLDGPDTQYF | TGTGCCAGCAGCTTAGATGGTCCAGATACGCAGTATTTT
. | few | TRBJ1-2 | TRBV20-1 | CSARIAGRDTAYGYTF | TGCAGTGCTAGGATAGCAGGCAGAGACACTGCTTATGGCTACACCTTC
. | . | TRBJ1-1 | TRBV6-2/TRBV6-3 | CASTEGRVAFF | TGTGCCAGCACCGAGGGGCGCGTCGCTTTCTTT
TRBD2 | . | TRBJ2-1 | TRBV10-3 | CAISMTSGGLDEQFF | TGTGCCATCAGTATGACTAGCGGGGGCTTGGATGAGCAGTTCTTC
. | . | TRBJ1-2 | TRBV18 | CASSLYLGGETNYGYTF | TGTGCCAGCTCACTCTACCTTGGCGGGGAGACTAACTATGGCTACACCTTC
. | . | TRBJ2-7 | TRBV29-1 | CSVGGQRGSDEQYF | TGCAGCGTGGGGGGACAGAGAGGCTCCGACGAGCAGTACTTC
. | few | TRBJ2-3 | TRBV10-3 | CAISESADTQYF | TGTGCCATCAGTGAGTCAGCAGATACGCAGTATTTT
. | . | TRBJ2-7 | TRBV28 | CASSFRPTPSQAGYEQYF | TGTGCCAGCAGTTTCCGACCCACCCCTTCGCAGGCGGGCTACGAGCAGTACTTC
. | . | TRBJ2-5 | TRBV7-2 | CASSLPGPPPRGTQYF | TGTGCCAGCAGCTTACCGGGACCTCCCCCCCGAGGGACCCAGTACTTC
TRBD2 | . | TRBJ2-1 | TRBV5-1 | CASSAIERGDNEQFF | TGCGCCAGCAGCGCCATAGAGCGGGGGGACAATGAGCAGTTCTTC
TRBD1 | . | TRBJ2-5 | TRBV6-1 | CASSETDRRQETQYF | TGTGCCAGCAGTGAAACGGACAGGCGCCAAGAGACCCAGTACTTC
. | few | TRBJ2-3 | TRBV12-3/TRBV12-4 | CASVDGNTDTQYF | TGTGCCAGTGTAGACGGTAACACAGATACGCAGTATTTT
. | few | TRBJ2-7 | TRBV13 | CASSARQAYEQYF | TGTGCCAGCAGCGCTAGACAAGCCTACGAGCAGTACTTC
. | . | TRBJ2-3 | TRBV5-1 | CASSEGVSTDTQYF | TGCGCCAGCAGCGAGGGTGTTAGCACAGATACGCAGTATTTT
TRBD1 | . | TRBJ1-2 | TRBV29-1 | CSVNALDRNYGYTF | TGCAGCGTTAACGCCTTGGACAGGAACTATGGCTACACCTTC